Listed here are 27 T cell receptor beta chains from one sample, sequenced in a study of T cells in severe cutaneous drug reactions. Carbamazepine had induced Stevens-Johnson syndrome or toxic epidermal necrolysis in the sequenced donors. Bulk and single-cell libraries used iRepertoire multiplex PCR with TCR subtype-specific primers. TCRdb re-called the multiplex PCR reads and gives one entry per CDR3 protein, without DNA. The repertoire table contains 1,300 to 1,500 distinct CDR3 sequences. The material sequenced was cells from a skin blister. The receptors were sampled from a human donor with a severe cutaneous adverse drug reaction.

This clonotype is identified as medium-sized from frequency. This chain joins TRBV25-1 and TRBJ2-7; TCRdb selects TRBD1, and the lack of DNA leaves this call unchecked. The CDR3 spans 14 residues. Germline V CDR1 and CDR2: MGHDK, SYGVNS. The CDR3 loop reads CASRRTGSSYEQYF.

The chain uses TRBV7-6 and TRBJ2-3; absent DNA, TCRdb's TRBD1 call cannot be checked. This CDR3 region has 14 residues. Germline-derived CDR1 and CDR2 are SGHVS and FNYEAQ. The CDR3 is CASSLASQGDTQYF.

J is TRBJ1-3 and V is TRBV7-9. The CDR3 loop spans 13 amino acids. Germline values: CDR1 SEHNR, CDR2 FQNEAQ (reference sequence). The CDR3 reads CASSLQVGNTIYF.

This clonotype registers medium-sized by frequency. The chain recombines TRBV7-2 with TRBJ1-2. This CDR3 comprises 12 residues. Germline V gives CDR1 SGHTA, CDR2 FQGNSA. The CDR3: CASSFSTYGYTF.

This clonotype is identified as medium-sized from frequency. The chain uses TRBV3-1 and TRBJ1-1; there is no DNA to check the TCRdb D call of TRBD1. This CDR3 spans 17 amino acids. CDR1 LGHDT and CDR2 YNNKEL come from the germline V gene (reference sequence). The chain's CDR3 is CASSQVARTGGGIEAFF.

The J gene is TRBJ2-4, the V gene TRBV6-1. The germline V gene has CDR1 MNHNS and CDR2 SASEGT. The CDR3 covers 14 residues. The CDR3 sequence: CASSYGVSKNIQYF.

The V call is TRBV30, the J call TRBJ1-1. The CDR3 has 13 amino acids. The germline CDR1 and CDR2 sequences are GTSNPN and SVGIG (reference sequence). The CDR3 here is CAWKSQAMTEAFF. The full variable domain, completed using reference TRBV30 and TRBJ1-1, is SQTIHQWPATLVQPVGSPLSLECTVEGTSNPNLYWYRQAAGRGLQLLFYSVGIGQISSEVPQNLSASRPQDRQFILSSKKLLLSDSGFYLCAWKSQAMTEAFFGQGTRLTVV.

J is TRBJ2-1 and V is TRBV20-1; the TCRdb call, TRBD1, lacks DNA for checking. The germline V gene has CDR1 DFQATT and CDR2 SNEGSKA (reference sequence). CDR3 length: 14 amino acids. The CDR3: CSARDFRGRNEQFF.

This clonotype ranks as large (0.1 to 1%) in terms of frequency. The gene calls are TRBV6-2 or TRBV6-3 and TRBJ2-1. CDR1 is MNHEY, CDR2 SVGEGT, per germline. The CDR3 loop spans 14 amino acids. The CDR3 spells CASSYLLNLGEQFF.

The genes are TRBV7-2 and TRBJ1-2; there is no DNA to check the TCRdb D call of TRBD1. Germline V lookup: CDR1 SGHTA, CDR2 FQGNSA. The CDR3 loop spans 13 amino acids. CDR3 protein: CASSIDRNYGYTF.

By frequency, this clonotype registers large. CDR3 residues: CASSRSGTLQETQYF. This chain links TRBV28 with TRBJ2-5; the D call from TCRdb, TRBD2, cannot be confirmed without DNA. Germline loops: CDR1 MDHEN, CDR2 SYDVKM. The CDR3 sequence is 15 residues long.

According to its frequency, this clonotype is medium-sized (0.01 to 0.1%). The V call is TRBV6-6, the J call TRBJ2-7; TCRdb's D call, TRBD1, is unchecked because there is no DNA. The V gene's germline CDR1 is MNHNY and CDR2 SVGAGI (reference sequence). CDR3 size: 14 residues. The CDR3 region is CASSYWDRGYEQYF.

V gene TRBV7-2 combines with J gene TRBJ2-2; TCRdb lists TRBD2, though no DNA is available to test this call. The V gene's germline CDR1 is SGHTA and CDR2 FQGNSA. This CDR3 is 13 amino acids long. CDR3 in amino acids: CASSLASVGELFF.

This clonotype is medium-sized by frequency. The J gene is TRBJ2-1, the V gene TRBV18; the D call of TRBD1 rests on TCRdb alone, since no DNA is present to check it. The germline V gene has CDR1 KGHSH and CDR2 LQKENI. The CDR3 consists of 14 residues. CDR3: CASSYLGQYNEQFF.

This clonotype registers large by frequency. CDR3 residues: CASSFQGNYNEQFF. The J gene is TRBJ2-1, the V gene TRBV27; TCRdb designates TRBD1, a call that cannot be tested without DNA. The germline gives CDR1 MNHEY, CDR2 SMNVEV (reference sequence). The CDR3 loop spans 14 amino acids.

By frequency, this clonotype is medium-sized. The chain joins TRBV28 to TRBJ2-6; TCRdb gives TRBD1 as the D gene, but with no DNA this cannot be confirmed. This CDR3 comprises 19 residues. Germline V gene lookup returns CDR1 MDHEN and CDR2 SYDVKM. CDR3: CASSFKSGQGKAGANVLTF.

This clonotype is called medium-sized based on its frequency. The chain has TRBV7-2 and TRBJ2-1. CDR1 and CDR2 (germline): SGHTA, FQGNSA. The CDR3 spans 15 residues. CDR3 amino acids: CASSLGGRSYNEQFF. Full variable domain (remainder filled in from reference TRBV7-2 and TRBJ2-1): GAGVSQSPSNKVTEKGKDVELRCDPISGHTALYWYRQSLGQGLEFLIYFQGNSAPDKSGLPSDRFSAERTGGSVSTLTIQRTQQEDSAVYLCASSLGGRSYNEQFFGPGTRLTVL.

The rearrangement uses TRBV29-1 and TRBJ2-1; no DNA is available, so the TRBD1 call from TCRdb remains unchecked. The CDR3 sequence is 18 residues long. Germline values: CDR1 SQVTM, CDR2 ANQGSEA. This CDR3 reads CSVEDPTVGRGSYNEQFF.

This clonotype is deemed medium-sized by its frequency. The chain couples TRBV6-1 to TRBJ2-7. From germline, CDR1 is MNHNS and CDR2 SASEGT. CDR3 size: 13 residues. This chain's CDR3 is CASRPTIPYEQYF.

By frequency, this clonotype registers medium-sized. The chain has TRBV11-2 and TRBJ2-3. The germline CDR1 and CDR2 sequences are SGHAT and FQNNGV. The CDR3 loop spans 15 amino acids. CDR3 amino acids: CASSLDHDSSDTQYF.

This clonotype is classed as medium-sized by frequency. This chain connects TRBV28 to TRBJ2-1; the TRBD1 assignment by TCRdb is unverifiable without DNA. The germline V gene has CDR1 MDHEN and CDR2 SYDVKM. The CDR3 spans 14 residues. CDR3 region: CASNPGGSYNEQFF.

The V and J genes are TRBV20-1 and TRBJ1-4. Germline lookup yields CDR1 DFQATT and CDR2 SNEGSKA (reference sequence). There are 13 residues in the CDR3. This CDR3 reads CSAKPITNEKLFF.

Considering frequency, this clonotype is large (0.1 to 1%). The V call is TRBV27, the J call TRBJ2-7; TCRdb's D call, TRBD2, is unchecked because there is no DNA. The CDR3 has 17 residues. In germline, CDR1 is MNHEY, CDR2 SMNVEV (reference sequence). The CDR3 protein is CASSGGGHSGPTYEQYF.

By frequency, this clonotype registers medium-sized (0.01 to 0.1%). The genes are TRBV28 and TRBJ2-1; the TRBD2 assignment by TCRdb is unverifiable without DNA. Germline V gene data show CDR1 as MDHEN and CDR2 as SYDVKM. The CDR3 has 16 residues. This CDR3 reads CASSSPTSGGYNEQFF.

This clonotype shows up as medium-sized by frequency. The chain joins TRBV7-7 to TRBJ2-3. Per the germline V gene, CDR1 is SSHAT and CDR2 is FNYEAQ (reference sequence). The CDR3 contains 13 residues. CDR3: CASNNGLLDTQYF.

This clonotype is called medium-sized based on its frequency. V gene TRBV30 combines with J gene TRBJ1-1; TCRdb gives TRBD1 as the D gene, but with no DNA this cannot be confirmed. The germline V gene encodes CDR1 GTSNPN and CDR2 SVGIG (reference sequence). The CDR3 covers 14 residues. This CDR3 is CAWSPGLGDTEAFF. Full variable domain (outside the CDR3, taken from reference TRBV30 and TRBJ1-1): SQTIHQWPATLVQPVGSPLSLECTVEGTSNPNLYWYRQAAGRGLQLLFYSVGIGQISSEVPQNLSASRPQDRQFILSSKKLLLSDSGFYLCAWSPGLGDTEAFFGQGTRLTVV.

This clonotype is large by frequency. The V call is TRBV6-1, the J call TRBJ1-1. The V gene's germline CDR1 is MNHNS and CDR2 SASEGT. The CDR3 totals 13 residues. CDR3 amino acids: CASSSSVGSAAFF.